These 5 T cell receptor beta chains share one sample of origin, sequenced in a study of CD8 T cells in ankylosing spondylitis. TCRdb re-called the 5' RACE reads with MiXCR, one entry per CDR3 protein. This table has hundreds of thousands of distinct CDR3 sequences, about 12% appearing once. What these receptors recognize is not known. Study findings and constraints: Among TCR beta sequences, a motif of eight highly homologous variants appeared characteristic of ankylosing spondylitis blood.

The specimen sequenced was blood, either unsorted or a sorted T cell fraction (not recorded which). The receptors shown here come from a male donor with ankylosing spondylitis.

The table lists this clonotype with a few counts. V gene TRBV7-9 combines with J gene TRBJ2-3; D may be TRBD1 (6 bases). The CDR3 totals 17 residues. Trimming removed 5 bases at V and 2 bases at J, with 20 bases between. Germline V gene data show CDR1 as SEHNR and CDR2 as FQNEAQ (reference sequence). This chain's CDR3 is CASSVNQPGQITDTQYF. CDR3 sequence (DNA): TGTGCCAGCAGCGTAAACCAACCGGGACAAATCACAGATACGCAGTATTTT.

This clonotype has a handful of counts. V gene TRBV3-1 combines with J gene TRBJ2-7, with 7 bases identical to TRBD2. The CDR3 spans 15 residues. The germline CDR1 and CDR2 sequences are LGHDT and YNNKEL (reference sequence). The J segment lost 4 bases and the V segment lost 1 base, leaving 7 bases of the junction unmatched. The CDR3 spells CASSQVARGGYEQYF. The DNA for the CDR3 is TGTGCCAGCAGCCAAGTGGCAAGGGGAGGGTACGAGCAGTACTTC.

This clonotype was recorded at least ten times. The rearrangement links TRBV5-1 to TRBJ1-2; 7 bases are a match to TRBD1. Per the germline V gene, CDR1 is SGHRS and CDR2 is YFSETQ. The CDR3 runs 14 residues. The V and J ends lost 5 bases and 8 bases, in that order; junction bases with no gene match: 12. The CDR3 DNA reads TGCGCCAGCAGTCCACATGACAGGGAAGAAGGCTACACCTTC. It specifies CASSPHDREEGYTF.

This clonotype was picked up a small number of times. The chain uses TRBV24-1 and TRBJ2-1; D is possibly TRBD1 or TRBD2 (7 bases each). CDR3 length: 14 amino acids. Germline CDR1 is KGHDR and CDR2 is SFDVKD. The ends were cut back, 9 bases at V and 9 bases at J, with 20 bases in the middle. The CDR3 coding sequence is TGTGCCACCGCCTTATCAGGGGGGGTCGGTGAGCAGTTCTTC. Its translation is CATALSGGVGEQFF.

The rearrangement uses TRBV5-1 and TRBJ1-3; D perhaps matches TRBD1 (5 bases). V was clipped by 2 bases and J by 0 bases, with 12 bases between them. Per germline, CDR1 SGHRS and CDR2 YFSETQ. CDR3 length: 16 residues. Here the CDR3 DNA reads TGCGCCAGCAGCTTAATAGGGGCGAACTCTGGAAACACCATATATTTT. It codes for CASSLIGANSGNTIYF.